What follows are 17 T cell receptor beta chains derived from one specimen sequenced in a study of blood T cell repertoires in COVID-19. Repertoires were generated with immunoSEQ multiplex PCR, while TCRdb's copy carries only in-frame clones and drops some. In the table there are 350,000 to 450,000 clones, less than 85% of which are singletons. The sample consisted of peripheral blood. All receptors derive from a young woman with acute or convalescent COVID-19.

The chain employs TRBV5-1 and TRBJ1-5; possible D gene TRBD1, 5 bases. This CDR3 is 14 amino acids long. Looked up from germline, CDR1 is SGHRS and CDR2 is YFSETQ. V lost 1 base, J lost 5 bases, and 10 bases lay in between. Written as DNA, the CDR3 is TGCGCCAGCAGCTTGACAGGTCCCTATCAGCCCCAGCATTTT. Translation gives CASSLTGPYQPQHF.

The rearrangement joins TRBV9 to TRBJ2-1; no definite D call. CDR3 length: 12 amino acids. Germline V lookup: CDR1 SGDLS, CDR2 YYNGEE. V was clipped by 0 bases and J by 6 bases, with 4 bases between them. The CDR3 spells CASSVAGNEQFF. The CDR3 DNA reads as TGTGCCAGCAGCGTAGCGGGCAATGAGCAGTTCTTC.

This clone has only one observation. The V call is TRBV5-1, the J call TRBJ1-6; 8 bases fit TRBD1. The J segment lost 7 bases and the V segment lost 0 bases, leaving 6 bases of the junction unmatched. The CDR3 totals 16 residues. Germline V gene data show CDR1 as SGHRS and CDR2 as YFSETQ. Here the CDR3 reads CASSLDWGQVNSPLHF. The CDR3 coding sequence is TGCGCCAGCAGCTTGGATTGGGGACAGGTCAATTCACCCCTCCACTTT.

The J gene is TRBJ1-1, the V gene TRBV3-1 (or the pseudogene TRBV3-2); D is perhaps TRBD1 (5 bases). The CDR3 extends over 13 amino acids. The germline V gene encodes CDR1 LGHDT and CDR2 YNNKEL (reference sequence). V was clipped by 1 base and J by 8 bases, with 11 bases between them. The CDR3 reads CASSQASGSEAFF. Written as DNA, the CDR3 is TGTGCCAGCAGCCAAGCGTCAGGGTCAGAAGCTTTCTTT.

The chain is built from TRBV28 and TRBJ2-5; TRBD1 agrees at 12 bases. This CDR3 comprises 15 residues. Germline CDR1 reads MDHEN; CDR2 reads SYDVKM. J gave up 3 bases and V 5 bases, and 4 bases lay outside the gene matches. The CDR3 region has the DNA TGTGCCAGCAGTCCGGGACAGGGGGCAGAAGAGACCCAGTACTTC. Translation: CASSPGQGAEETQYF.

V is TRBV11-2 and J is TRBJ1-4; D may be TRBD1 (6 bases). The V end was cut by 3 bases, the J end by 10 bases, with 15 bases between. The CDR3 length is 14 residues. Germline V gives CDR1 SGHAT, CDR2 FQNNGV. The CDR3 is CASSFGAGARKLFF. The CDR3 nucleotides are TGTGCCAGCAGCTTTGGGGCAGGGGCTAGAAAACTGTTTTTT.

This rearrangement joins TRBV19 to TRBJ1-5, with 11 positions matching TRBD1. This CDR3 contains 15 residues. The germline V gene encodes CDR1 LNHDA and CDR2 SQIVND (reference sequence). V shed 7 bases and J 3 bases; nucleotides not matched to a gene: 5. DNA of the CDR3: TGTGCCAGTACCAGGACAGGGGGCACCAATCAGCCCCAGCATTTT. It yields the protein CASTRTGGTNQPQHF.

This clone was seen once. The V and J genes are TRBV27 and TRBJ1-1; 9 bases match TRBD1. This CDR3 is 18 amino acids long. CDR1 MNHEY and CDR2 SMNVEV come from the germline V gene (reference sequence). After removal of 7 bases from V and 5 bases from J, the junction contained 20 bases not matched to a gene. CDR3 sequence (DNA): TGTGCCAGCACCTCAATTCTTAGTGGGACAGGGCTTCTAACTGAAGCTTTCTTT. Translating it yields CASTSILSGTGLLTEAFF.

V and J are TRBV4-1 and TRBJ2-3, with 8 bases lining up with TRBD2. The CDR3 totals 17 residues. V dropped 1 base and J dropped 1; count of bases not matched to a gene: 7. The germline CDR1 and CDR2 sequences are MGHRA and YSYEKL. The CDR3 DNA reads as TGCGCCAGCAGCCAAGGGCGGGGGGCTCCGGGCACAGATACGCAGTATTTT. Its translation is CASSQGRGAPGTDTQYF.

This chain links TRBV27 with TRBJ1-2; TRBD1 might be the D (6 bases). The V gene lost 3 bases and the J gene lost 4 bases, with 9 bases spanning the gap. This CDR3 has 13 amino acids. The germline CDR1 and CDR2 sequences are MNHEY and SMNVEV (reference sequence). The CDR3 nucleotides are TGTGCCAGCAGTTTCAGGGGATCCTATGGCTACACCTTC. This gives the protein CASSFRGSYGYTF.

The gene calls are TRBV3-1 (or the pseudogene TRBV3-2) and TRBJ1-2; 7 bases are shared with TRBD1. V was clipped by 3 bases and J by 8 bases; unmatched bases: 6. The CDR3 loop spans 13 amino acids. The germline V gene encodes CDR1 LGHDT and CDR2 YNNKEL (reference sequence). The DNA for the CDR3 is TGTGCCAGCAGCCATAAGGGACAGAGCGGCTACACCTTC. Residues: CASSHKGQSGYTF.

The rearrangement links TRBV6-1 to TRBJ2-2; D not certain. The CDR3 sequence is 15 residues long. V shed 2 bases and J shed 1 base, with 8 bases lying between them. Germline V CDR1 and CDR2: MNHNS, SASEGT. Here the CDR3 reads CASSESPGNTGELFF. CDR3 bases: TGTGCCAGCAGTGAATCCCCGGGGAACACCGGGGAGCTGTTTTTT.

The chain uses TRBV5-4 and TRBJ1-2, with TRBD1 matching over 7 bases. CDR3 length equals 15 residues. V was pared by 10 bases and J by 1 base, with 13 bases of the junction left unmatched. Germline loops: CDR1 SGHNT, CDR2 YYREEE (reference sequence). The CDR3 loop is CAEKSRDSINYGYTF. The CDR3 region has the DNA TGTGCCGAGAAGTCCCGGGACAGCATTAACTATGGCTACACCTTC. Full variable domain (remainder filled in from reference TRBV5-4 and TRBJ1-2): ETGVTQSPTHLIKTRGQQVTLRCSSQSGHNTVSWYQQALGQGPQFIFQYYREEENGRGNFPPRFSGLQFPNYSSELNVNALELDDSALYLCAEKSRDSINYGYTFGSGTRLTVV.

CDR3 coding DNA: TGTGCCAGCAGCTTGGGACAGAGCACCGGGGAGCTGTTTTTT. Its protein product is CASSLGQSTGELFF. This rearrangement joins TRBV5-4 to TRBJ2-2, with TRBD1 as a possible D gene (5 bases). CDR3 length: 14 amino acids. With 0 bases removed from V and 4 bases from J, the gap between germline ends came to 7 bases. CDR1 SGHNT and CDR2 YYREEE come from the germline V gene (reference sequence).

The chain links TRBV10-3 to TRBJ1-6, with 9 bases fitting TRBD1. J was trimmed by 9 bases and V by 6 bases; bases with no gene match: 6. This CDR3 is built from 14 residues. Per germline, CDR1 ENHRY and CDR2 SYGVKD. CDR3: CAISLDRGGSPLHF. The CDR3 coding sequence is TGTGCCATCAGCCTGGACAGGGGCGGTTCACCCCTCCACTTT.

This rearrangement joins TRBV19 to TRBJ1-5; D uncertain. The germline V and J ends were trimmed by 5 bases and 2 bases, with 10 bases remaining between them. Germline CDR1 is LNHDA and CDR2 is SQIVND (reference sequence). The CDR3 sequence is 14 residues long. Here the CDR3 reads CASSEIQGNQPQHF. The CDR3 bases are TGTGCCAGTAGTGAGATTCAGGGCAATCAGCCCCAGCATTTT.

The rearrangement uses TRBV6-1 and TRBJ1-1; D call uncertain. The germline CDR1 and CDR2 sequences are MNHNS and SASEGT. This CDR3 spans 15 amino acids. V lost 1 base and J 7 bases, leaving 16 bases between the germline ends. CDR3 bases: TGTGCCAGCAGTGAAGTCTGGGCCGCTGACAATGAAGCTTTCTTT. Amino acids: CASSEVWAADNEAFF.